This passage covers 19 T cell receptor beta chains from one sample sequenced in a study of regulatory T cells. Study results and caveats: In CD3G-deficient patients, conventional CD4+ T cells were enriched for hydrophobic CDR3 residues at positions 6 and 7.

These TCRs are of unknown antigen specificity. The PCR used 52 TRBV and 13 TRBJ primers. Here immunoSEQ multiplex PCR was the method, and the copy in TCRdb shows in-frame clones only, minus some. The profile shows about 32,000 clones, roughly 90% of them singletons. The sequencing input was conventional CD4+ T cells sorted from blood. The source of these receptors is a person between 18 and 30 years old with CD3G deficiency.

This chain joins TRBV11-2 and TRBJ1-2, with 8 positions matching TRBD1. Germline V gives CDR1 SGHAT, CDR2 FQNNGV. J was trimmed by 8 bases and V by 1 base; bases with no gene match: 12. This CDR3 has 16 amino acids. CDR3 region: CASSLGPGTGVEGYTF. The CDR3 nucleotides are TGTGCCAGCAGCTTAGGTCCTGGGACAGGCGTCGAGGGCTACACCTTC.

The chain carries TRBV6-1 and TRBJ2-4, with D hard to call. The V end was cut by 4 bases, the J end by 6 bases, with 10 bases between. CDR1 is MNHNS and CDR2 is SASEGT in the germline V gene. The CDR3 is 13 amino acids. CDR3 DNA: TGTGCCAGCAGTGTTGACCCCACAAACATTCAGTACTTC. It yields the protein CASSVDPTNIQYF.

This clone has just a few counts. The chain uses TRBV19 and TRBJ1-1; D may be TRBD1 (5 bases). Germline V gene lookup returns CDR1 LNHDA and CDR2 SQIVND (reference sequence). This CDR3 has 16 residues. The germline V and J ends were trimmed by 3 bases and 0 bases, with 14 bases remaining between them. In nucleotides, the CDR3 is TGTGCCAGTAGTATTGGGGACGGACCCATGAACACTGAAGCTTTCTTT. Translated, it gives CASSIGDGPMNTEAFF.

The chain recombines TRBV28 with TRBJ1-1; 8 positions match TRBD1. V was pared by 7 bases and J by 0 bases, with 7 bases of the junction left unmatched. CDR1 is MDHEN and CDR2 is SYDVKM in the germline V gene. The CDR3 sequence is 15 residues long. In nucleotides, the CDR3 is TGTGCCAGCACCTTACGGACAGGGTTGAACACTGAAGCTTTCTTT. Amino acids: CASTLRTGLNTEAFF.

The genes are TRBV7-8 and TRBJ2-2, with TRBD2 identical over 8 bases. Looked up from germline, CDR1 is SGHVS and CDR2 is FQNEAQ. This CDR3 is built from 14 residues. The junction had 0 bases not matched to a gene; V was cut back by 3 bases and J by 3 bases. The DNA of the CDR3 is TGTGCCAGCAGCTTTAGCGGGGACACCGGGGAGCTGTTTTTT. It codes for CASSFSGDTGELFF. The variable domain in full, with the rest retrieved from reference TRBV7-8 and TRBJ2-2, is GAGVSQSPRYKVAKRGQDVALRCDPISGHVSLFWYQQALGQGPEFLTYFQNEAQLDKSGLPSDRFFAERPEGSVSTLKIQRTQQEDSAVYLCASSFSGDTGELFFGEGSRLTVL.

V gene TRBV18 combines with J gene TRBJ2-4; 7 positions match TRBD1. CDR3 length equals 18 residues. The trim removed 3 bases at V and 1 base at J, leaving 12 bases unmatched. In germline, CDR1 is KGHSH, CDR2 LQKENI. The CDR3 sequence is CASSPIGGRPFAKNIQYF. Here the CDR3 DNA reads TGTGCCAGCTCACCCATAGGGGGCCGGCCTTTTGCCAAAAACATTCAGTACTTC.

By proportion, this clone is medium-sized (0.01 to 0.1%). The rearrangement links TRBV5-1 to TRBJ2-7; D is possibly TRBD1 (6 bases). Germline V gene sequence: CDR1 SGHRS, CDR2 YFSETQ. Trimming shortened V by 4 bases and J by 3 bases, and 11 bases separated the two germline ends. CDR3 length: 13 amino acids. The CDR3 sequence: CASSPQDSYEQYF. The CDR3 nucleotides read TGCGCCAGCAGCCCCCAGGACAGCTACGAGCAGTACTTC.

CDR3 residues: CASSLLGADGYTF. The CDR3 nucleotides are TGTGCCAGCAGTTTACTCGGGGCGGATGGCTACACCTTC. The chain carries TRBV28 and TRBJ1-2, with a weak D call TRBD1 (5 bases). Trimming took 2 bases from V and 6 from J, leaving 10 bases between them. Germline CDR1 MDHEN, CDR2 SYDVKM. This CDR3 has 13 residues.

The chain employs TRBV11-2 and TRBJ1-1; 9 positions agree with TRBD1. Germline loops: CDR1 SGHAT, CDR2 FQNNGV. The CDR3 runs 14 residues. The V segment lost 5 bases and the J segment 11 bases; nucleotides outside the gene matches: 12. CDR3 residues: CASSIGTGPPRAFF. CDR3 nucleotides: TGTGCCAGCAGCATCGGGACAGGGCCCCCTCGTGCTTTCTTT.

The J gene is TRBJ1-3, the V gene TRBV20-1; the D is unclear. V lost 8 bases and J 5 bases, leaving 10 bases between the germline ends. The CDR3 loop spans 11 amino acids. Per germline, CDR1 DFQATT and CDR2 SNEGSKA (reference sequence). The CDR3 DNA reads as TGCAGTCCACTCGGCAGAAACACCATATATTTT. It encodes CSPLGRNTIYF.

The rearrangement links TRBV28 to TRBJ1-2; D is possibly TRBD1 (5 bases). V gave up 4 bases and J gave up 3 bases, with 15 bases separating them. The germline V gene encodes CDR1 MDHEN and CDR2 SYDVKM. The CDR3 contains 15 residues. CDR3 sequence reads: CASSSLPGTDYGYTF. The CDR3, as DNA: TGTGCCAGCAGTTCATTACCCGGGACGGACTATGGCTACACCTTC.

This sequence joins TRBV6-1 and TRBJ2-1; D is unclear. In germline, CDR1 is MNHNS, CDR2 SASEGT. The V and J ends lost 2 bases and 9 bases respectively, with 17 bases between them. The CDR3 runs to 15 residues. Here the CDR3 reads CASSERSWVSGEQFF. The CDR3 DNA reads TGTGCCAGCAGTGAACGGAGTTGGGTTTCGGGTGAGCAGTTCTTC.

The chain joins TRBV28 to TRBJ2-1, with D possibly matching TRBD1 (6 bases). Germline V gene lookup returns CDR1 MDHEN and CDR2 SYDVKM. Deletions cut 5 bases from V and 10 bases from J, with 12 bases between. This CDR3 is 12 amino acids long. CDR3 coding DNA: TGTGCCAGCAGTAAGACCCAGGGGGAGCAGTTCTTC. Its translation is CASSKTQGEQFF.

This rearrangement joins TRBV28 to TRBJ1-5; 10 bases are a match to TRBD1. The CDR3 is 16 residues long. CDR1 is MDHEN and CDR2 is SYDVKM in the germline V gene. Trimming at V came to 0 bases and at J to 1 base, leaving 0 bases not matched to a gene. The CDR3 coding sequence is TGTGCCAGCAGTTTATGGACAGGGGGCAGCAATCAGCCCCAGCATTTT. Translating gives CASSLWTGGSNQPQHF.

V usage is TRBV7-9 and J usage is TRBJ2-7, with 9 positions matching TRBD1. The CDR3 runs to 16 residues. After removal of 3 bases from V and 3 bases from J, the junction contained 9 bases not matched to a gene. Germline V gene lookup returns CDR1 SEHNR and CDR2 FQNEAQ (reference sequence). The CDR3 is CASSFSAGTGNYEQYF. The DNA of the CDR3 is TGTGCCAGCAGCTTTAGTGCCGGGACAGGGAACTACGAGCAGTACTTC. Drawing the rest from reference TRBV7-9 and TRBJ2-7, the complete variable domain is DTGVSQNPRHKITKRGQNVTFRCDPISEHNRLYWYRQTLGQGPEFLTYFQNEAQLEKSRLLSDRFSAERPKGSFSTLEIQRTEQGDSAMYLCASSFSAGTGNYEQYFGPGTRLTVT.

This clone turned up a few times. This chain connects TRBV10-3 to TRBJ1-2, with D perhaps matching TRBD1 (6 bases). This CDR3 has 13 residues. Germline V lookup: CDR1 ENHRY, CDR2 SYGVKD. The V and J ends lost 0 bases and 5 bases respectively, with 7 bases between them. The CDR3 DNA reads as TGTGCCATCAGTGAGTCCGGACAGTATGGCTACACCTTC. This translates into CAISESGQYGYTF.

CDR3 sequence: CASSRSGTGQYEQYF. For the CDR3, the DNA is TGTGCCAGCAGTCGTTCAGGAACAGGGCAGTACGAGCAGTACTTC. The chain is built from TRBV28 and TRBJ2-7, with D possibly TRBD1 on 6 matching bases. With 5 bases removed from V and 4 bases from J, the gap between germline ends came to 18 bases. In germline, CDR1 is MDHEN, CDR2 SYDVKM. The CDR3 spans 15 residues.

V usage is TRBV6-1 and J usage is TRBJ1-5; 10 nucleotides line up with TRBD1. The CDR3 is 15 amino acids. Looked up from germline, CDR1 is MNHNS and CDR2 is SASEGT. The trim removed 2 bases at V and 7 bases at J, leaving 5 bases unmatched. The CDR3 loop reads CASSEWDRGDQPQHF. In DNA, the CDR3 is TGTGCCAGCAGTGAATGGGACAGGGGCGACCAGCCCCAGCATTTT.

J is TRBJ2-7 and V is TRBV28; 11 bases map to TRBD2. The CDR3 loop spans 14 amino acids. Trimming at V came to 6 bases and at J to 6 bases, leaving 7 bases not matched to a gene. Per the germline V gene, CDR1 is MDHEN and CDR2 is SYDVKM. The CDR3 here is CASRLSGRAVEQYF. The CDR3 bases are TGTGCCAGCAGGCTTAGCGGGAGGGCCGTCGAGCAGTACTTC.